This entry describes one T cell receptor beta chain. Its antigen is not known. Sequence at one end of the junction differs from germline and may be a read error. After template switching added a universal primer site, the resulting cDNA carried unique molecular identifiers. TCRdb reprocessed the 5' RACE reads via MiXCR and lists one record per CDR3 protein. The repertoire consists of some 1,700,000 distinct CDR3 sequences, with about 32% occurring once and the leading ten covering 0.25% to 0.3%. The data belong to a study of identical twins. Study-wide results and limits: Abundant cord blood beta clonotypes carried fewer insertions; memory repertoires showed none.

The CDR3 is made up of 14 amino acids. Germline V gene sequence: CDR1 SGHRS, CDR2 YFSETQ. The clonotype was recovered from a newborn girl in good health. This chain connects TRBV5-1 to TRBJ1-2; D ambiguous. Sequences were obtained from cord blood. CDR3 sequence reads: CASSLEPGGYDYTF. DNA of the CDR3: TGCGCCAGCAGCTTGGAGCCAGGAGGCTATGACTACACCTTC.